This TCR beta chain stems from a study of blood T cells in healthy people across ages. Findings and limits, study-wide: CMV status of donors was not determined, possibly confounding expanded clonotype changes. Leaving the PBMCs unsorted stopped any conclusive comparison of naive versus antigen-experienced cells.

This clonotype turned up a few times. Its specificity is unknown. The use of a sample-barcoded 5' primer and a J-beta primer mix characterized a second PCR of about 7 to 12 cycles. Every cDNA molecule carried a tag from a template-switch adaptor bearing 12 random nucleotides. One entry per CDR3 protein, called by TCRdb with MiXCR from the 5' RACE reads. The table lists about 1.5 million distinct CDR3 sequences, 35% to 45% of them singletons, with about 4% in the top ten. The CDR3 consists of 16 residues. V was pared by 6 bases and J by 5 bases, with 11 bases of the junction left unmatched. CDR1 is KGHDR, CDR2 SFDVKD, per germline.

The J gene is TRBJ2-1, the V gene TRBV24-1; 8 positions match TRBD2. The clonotype originates from a woman under 30 in good health. Source material: blood. The CDR3 is CATSRQSGRGNNEQFF. The CDR3 nucleotides are TGTGCCACCAGTAGACAGAGCGGGAGAGGTAACAATGAGCAGTTCTTC.